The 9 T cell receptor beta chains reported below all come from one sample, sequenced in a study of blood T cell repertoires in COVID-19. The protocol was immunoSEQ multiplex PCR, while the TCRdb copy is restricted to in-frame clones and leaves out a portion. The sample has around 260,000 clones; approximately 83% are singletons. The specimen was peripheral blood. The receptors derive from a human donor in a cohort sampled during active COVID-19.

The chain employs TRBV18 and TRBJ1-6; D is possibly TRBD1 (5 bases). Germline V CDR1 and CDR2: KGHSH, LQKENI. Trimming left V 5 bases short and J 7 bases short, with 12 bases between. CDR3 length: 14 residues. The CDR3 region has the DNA TGTGCCAGCTCAAAAGACAGAGAAAATTCACCCCTCCACTTT. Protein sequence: CASSKDRENSPLHF.

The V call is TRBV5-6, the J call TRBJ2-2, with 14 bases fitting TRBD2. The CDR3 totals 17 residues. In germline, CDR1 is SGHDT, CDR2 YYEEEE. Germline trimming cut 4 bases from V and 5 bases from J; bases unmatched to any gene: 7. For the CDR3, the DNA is TGTGCCAGCAGCAAGGGACTAGCGGGAGTGGGGACCGGGGAGCTGTTTTTT. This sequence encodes CASSKGLAGVGTGELFF.

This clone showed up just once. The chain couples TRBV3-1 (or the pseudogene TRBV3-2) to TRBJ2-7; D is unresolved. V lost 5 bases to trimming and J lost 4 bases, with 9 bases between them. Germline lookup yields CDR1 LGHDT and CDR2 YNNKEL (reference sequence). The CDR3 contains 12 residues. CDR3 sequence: CASSSGSYEQYF. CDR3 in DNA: TGTGCCAGCAGCTCGGGTAGTTACGAGCAGTACTTC.

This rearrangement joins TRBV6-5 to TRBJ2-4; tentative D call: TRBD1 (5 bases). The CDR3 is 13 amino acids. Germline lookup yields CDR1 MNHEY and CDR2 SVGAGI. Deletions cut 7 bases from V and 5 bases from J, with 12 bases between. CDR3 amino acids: CASTLGAENIQYF. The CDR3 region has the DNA TGTGCCAGCACCCTAGGGGCGGAAAACATTCAGTACTTC.

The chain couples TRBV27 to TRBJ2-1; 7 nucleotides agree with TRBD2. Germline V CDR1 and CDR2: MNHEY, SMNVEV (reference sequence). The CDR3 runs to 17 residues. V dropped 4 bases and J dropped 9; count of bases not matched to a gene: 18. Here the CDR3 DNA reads TGTGCCAGCAGTTCCCAGTCCCACGCGGGAGACCTGGGTGAGCAGTTCTTC. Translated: CASSSQSHAGDLGEQFF.

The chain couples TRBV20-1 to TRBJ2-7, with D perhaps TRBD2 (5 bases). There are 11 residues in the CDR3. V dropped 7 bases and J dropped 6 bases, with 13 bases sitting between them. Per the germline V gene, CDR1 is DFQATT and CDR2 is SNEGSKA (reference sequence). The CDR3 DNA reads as TGCAGTGTGACGAGCGCGGGCGAGCAGTACTTC. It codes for CSVTSAGEQYF.

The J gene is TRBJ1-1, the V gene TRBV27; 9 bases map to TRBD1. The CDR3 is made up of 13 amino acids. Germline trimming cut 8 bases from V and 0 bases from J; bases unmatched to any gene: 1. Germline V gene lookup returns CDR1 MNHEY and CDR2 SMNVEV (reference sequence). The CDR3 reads CASGTGMNTEAFF. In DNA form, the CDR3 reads TGTGCCAGCGGGACAGGGATGAACACTGAAGCTTTCTTT.

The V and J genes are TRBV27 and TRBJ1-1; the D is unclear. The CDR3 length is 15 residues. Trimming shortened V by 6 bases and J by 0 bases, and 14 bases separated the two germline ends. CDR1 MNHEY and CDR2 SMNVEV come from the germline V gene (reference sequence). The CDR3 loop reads CASSHRRAMNTEAFF. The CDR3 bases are TGTGCCAGCAGCCATCGGAGGGCTATGAACACTGAAGCTTTCTTT.

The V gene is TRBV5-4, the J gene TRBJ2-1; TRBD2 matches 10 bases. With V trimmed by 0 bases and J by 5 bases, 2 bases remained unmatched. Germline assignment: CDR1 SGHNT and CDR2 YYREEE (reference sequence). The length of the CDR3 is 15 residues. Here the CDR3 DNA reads TGTGCCAGCAGCTTGGGTAGCGGGAGGAACAATGAGCAGTTCTTC. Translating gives CASSLGSGRNNEQFF.